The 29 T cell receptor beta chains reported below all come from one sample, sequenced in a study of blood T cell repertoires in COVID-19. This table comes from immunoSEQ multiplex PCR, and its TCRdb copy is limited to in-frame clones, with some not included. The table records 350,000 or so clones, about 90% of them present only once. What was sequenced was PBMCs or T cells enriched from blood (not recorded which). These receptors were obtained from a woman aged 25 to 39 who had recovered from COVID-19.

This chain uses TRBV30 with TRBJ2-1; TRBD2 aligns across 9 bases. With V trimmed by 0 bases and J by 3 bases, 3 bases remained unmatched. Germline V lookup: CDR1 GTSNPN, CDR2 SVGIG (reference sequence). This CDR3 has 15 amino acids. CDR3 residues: CAWSVGGGDYNEQFF. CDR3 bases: TGTGCCTGGAGTGTTGGCGGGGGGGACTACAATGAGCAGTTCTTC. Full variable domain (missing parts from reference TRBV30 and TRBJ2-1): SQTIHQWPATLVQPVGSPLSLECTVEGTSNPNLYWYRQAAGRGLQLLFYSVGIGQISSEVPQNLSASRPQDRQFILSSKKLLLSDSGFYLCAWSVGGGDYNEQFFGPGTRLTVL.

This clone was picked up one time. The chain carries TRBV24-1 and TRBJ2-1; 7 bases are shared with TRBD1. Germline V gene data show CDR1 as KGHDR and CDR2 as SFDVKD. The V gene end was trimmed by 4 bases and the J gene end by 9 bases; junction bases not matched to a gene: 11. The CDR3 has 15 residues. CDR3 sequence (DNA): TGTGCCACCAGTGACCCCGGGACAGAGGGGAGTGAGCAGTTCTTC. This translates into CATSDPGTEGSEQFF.

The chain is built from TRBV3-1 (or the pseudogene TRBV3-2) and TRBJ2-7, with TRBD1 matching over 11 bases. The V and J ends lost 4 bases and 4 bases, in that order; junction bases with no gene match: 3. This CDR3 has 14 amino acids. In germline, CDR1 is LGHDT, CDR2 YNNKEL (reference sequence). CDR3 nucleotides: TGTGCCAGCAGCCTGGGACAGGGGGTGTACGAGCAGTACTTC. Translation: CASSLGQGVYEQYF.

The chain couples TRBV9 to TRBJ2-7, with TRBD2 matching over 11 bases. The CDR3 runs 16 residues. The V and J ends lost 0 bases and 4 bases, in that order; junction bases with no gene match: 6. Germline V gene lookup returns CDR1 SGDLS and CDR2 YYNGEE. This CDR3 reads CASSVAGTSGGYEQYF. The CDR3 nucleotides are TGTGCCAGCAGCGTAGCGGGTACTAGCGGGGGATACGAGCAGTACTTC.

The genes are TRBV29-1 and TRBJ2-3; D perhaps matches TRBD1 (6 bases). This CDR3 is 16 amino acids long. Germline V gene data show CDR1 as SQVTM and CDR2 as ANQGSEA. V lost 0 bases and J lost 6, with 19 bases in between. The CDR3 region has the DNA TGCAGCGTTGAAGATTTTACCCCCCAGGGGTCCGATACGCAGTATTTT. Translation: CSVEDFTPQGSDTQYF.

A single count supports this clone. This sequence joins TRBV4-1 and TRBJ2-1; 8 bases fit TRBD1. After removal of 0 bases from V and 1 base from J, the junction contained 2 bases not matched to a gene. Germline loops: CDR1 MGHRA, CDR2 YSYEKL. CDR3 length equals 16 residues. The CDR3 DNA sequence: TGCGCCAGCAGCCAAGAGGGGACAGGATCCTACAATGAGCAGTTCTTC. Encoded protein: CASSQEGTGSYNEQFF.

The DNA for the CDR3 is TGCGCCAGCAGCTTGTCCCCGACAGGGGTAGACGGCTACACCTTC. Its translation: CASSLSPTGVDGYTF. This chain links TRBV5-1 with TRBJ1-2; TRBD1 matches 8 bases. Germline-derived CDR1 and CDR2 are SGHRS and YFSETQ. Germline trimming cut 1 base from V and 8 bases from J; bases unmatched to any gene: 10. The length of the CDR3 is 15 residues.

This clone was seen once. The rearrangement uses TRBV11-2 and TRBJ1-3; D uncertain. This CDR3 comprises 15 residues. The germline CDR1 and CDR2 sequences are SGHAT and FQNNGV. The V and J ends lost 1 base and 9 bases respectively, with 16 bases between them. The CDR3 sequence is CASSLGQAGVGTIYF. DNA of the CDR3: TGTGCCAGCAGCTTAGGGCAGGCGGGAGTTGGCACCATATATTTT.

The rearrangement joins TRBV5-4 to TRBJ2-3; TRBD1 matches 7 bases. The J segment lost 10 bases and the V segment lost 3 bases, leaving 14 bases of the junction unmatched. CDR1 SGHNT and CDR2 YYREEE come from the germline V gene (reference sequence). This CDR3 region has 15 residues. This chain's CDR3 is CASSSGDRVRVAQYF. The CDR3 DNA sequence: TGTGCCAGCAGCTCGGGTGACAGGGTGAGGGTAGCGCAGTATTTT.

CDR3 DNA: TGTGCCAGCAGCTTAGGGGCCGGGACAGCTAGCAATCAGCCCCAGCATTTT. It codes for CASSLGAGTASNQPQHF. The chain employs TRBV11-2 and TRBJ1-5; 7 nucleotides match TRBD1. There are 17 residues in the CDR3. J lost 0 bases, V lost 1 base, and 6 bases had no gene match. Germline V CDR1 and CDR2: SGHAT, FQNNGV.

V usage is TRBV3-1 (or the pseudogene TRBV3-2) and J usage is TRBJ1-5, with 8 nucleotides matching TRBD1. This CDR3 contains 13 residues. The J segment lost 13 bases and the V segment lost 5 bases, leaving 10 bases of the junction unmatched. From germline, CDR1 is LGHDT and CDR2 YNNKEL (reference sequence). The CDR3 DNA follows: TGTGCCAGCAGCACGCAAACAGGGGGACCACAGCATTTT. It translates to CASSTQTGGPQHF.

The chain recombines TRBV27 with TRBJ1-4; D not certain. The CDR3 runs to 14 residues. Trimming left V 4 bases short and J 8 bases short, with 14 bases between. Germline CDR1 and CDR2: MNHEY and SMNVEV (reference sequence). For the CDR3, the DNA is TGTGCCAGCAGTTCGAGCGGGATGCGGGAAAAACTGTTTTTT. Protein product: CASSSSGMREKLFF.

The CDR3 sequence is CASSVGTGGRGYTF. CDR3 DNA sequence: TGTGCCAGCAGCGTGGGGACAGGGGGCCGTGGCTACACCTTC. The rearrangement links TRBV9 to TRBJ1-2, with 12 bases lining up with TRBD1. Germline trimming cut 2 bases from V and 7 bases from J; bases unmatched to any gene: 3. CDR1 and CDR2 (germline): SGDLS, YYNGEE. This CDR3 region has 14 residues.

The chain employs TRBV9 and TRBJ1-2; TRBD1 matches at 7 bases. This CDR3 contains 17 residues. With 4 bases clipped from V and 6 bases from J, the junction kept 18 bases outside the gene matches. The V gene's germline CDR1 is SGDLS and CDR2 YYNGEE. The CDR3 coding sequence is TGTGCCAGCAGCCTCCGACCTCCTGACAGGGATCCTCATGGCTACACCTTC. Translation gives CASSLRPPDRDPHGYTF.

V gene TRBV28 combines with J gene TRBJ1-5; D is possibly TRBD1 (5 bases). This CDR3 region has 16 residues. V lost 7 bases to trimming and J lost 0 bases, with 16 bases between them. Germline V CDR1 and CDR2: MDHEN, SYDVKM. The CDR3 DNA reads TGTGCCAGCACCTTCGGGGGGGTTTATAGCAATCAGCCCCAGCATTTT. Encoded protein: CASTFGGVYSNQPQHF.

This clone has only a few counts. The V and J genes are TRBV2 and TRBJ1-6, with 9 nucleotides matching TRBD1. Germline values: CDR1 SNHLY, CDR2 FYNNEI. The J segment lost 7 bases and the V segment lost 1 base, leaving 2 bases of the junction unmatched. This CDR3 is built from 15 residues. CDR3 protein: CASSEGDRGNSPLHF. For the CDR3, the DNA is TGTGCCAGCAGTGAAGGAGACAGGGGGAATTCACCCCTCCACTTT.

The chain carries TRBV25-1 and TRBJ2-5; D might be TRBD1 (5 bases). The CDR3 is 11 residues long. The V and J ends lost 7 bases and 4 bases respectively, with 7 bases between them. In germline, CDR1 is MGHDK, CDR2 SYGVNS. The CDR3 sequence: CASMQGETQYF. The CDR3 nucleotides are TGTGCCAGCATGCAGGGAGAGACCCAGTACTTC.

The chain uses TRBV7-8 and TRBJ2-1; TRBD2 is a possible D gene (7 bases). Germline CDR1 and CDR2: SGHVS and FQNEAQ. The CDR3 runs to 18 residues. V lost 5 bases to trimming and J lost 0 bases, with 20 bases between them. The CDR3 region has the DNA TGTGCCAGCAGCCCTGACGTAGGGGGGGATTCCTCCTACAATGAGCAGTTCTTC. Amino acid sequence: CASSPDVGGDSSYNEQFF.

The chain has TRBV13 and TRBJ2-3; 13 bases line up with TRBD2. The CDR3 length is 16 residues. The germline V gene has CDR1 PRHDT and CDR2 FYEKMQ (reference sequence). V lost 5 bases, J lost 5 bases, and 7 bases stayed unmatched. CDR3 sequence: CASSTLAGGSKDTQYF. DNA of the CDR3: TGTGCCAGCAGCACACTAGCGGGGGGGTCCAAAGATACGCAGTATTTT.

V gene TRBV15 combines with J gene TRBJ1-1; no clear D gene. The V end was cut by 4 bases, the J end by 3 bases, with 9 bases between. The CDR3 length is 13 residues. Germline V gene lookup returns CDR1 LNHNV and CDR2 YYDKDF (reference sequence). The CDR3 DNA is TGTGCCACCAGCACCCAGGTACACACTGAAGCTTTCTTT. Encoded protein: CATSTQVHTEAFF. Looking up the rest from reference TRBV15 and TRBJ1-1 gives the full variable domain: DAMVIQNPRYQVTQFGKPVTLSCSQTLNHNVMYWYQQKSSQAPKLLFHYYDKDFNNEADTPDNFQSRRPNTSFCFLDIRSPGLGDTAMYLCATSTQVHTEAFFGQGTRLTVV.

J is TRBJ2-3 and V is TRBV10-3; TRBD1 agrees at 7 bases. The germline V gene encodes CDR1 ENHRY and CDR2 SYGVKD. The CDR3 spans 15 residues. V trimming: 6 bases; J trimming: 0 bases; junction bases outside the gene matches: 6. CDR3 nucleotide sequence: TGTGCCATCAGCTCGACAGGGATCAGCACAGATACGCAGTATTTT. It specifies CAISSTGISTDTQYF.

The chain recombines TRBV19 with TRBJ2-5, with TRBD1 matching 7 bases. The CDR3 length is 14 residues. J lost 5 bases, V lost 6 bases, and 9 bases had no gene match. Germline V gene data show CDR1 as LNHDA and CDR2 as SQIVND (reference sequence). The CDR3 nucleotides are TGTGCCAGTAGACCGACAGGGAGCTCGGAGACCCAGTACTTC. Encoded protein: CASRPTGSSETQYF.

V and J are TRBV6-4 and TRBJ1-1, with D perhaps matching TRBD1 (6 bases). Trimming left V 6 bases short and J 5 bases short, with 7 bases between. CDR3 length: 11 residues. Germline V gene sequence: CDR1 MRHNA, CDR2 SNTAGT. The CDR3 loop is CASRQGTEAFF. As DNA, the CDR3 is TGTGCCAGCAGACAGGGTACTGAAGCTTTCTTT.

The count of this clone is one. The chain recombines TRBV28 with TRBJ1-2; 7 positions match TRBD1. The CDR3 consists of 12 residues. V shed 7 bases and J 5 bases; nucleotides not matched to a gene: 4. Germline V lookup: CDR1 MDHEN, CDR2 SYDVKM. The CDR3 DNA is TGTGCCAGCACGGCACAGGGGTATGGCTACACCTTC. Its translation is CASTAQGYGYTF.

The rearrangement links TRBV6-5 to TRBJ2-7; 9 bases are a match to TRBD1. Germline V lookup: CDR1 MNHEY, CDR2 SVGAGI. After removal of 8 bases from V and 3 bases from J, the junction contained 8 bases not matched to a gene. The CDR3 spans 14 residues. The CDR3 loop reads CASRQDRGDYEQYF. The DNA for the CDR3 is TGTGCCAGCCGACAGGACAGGGGTGACTACGAGCAGTACTTC.

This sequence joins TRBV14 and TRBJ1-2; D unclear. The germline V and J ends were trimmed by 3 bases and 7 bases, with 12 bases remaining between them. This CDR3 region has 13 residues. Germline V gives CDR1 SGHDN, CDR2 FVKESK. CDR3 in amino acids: CASSHPSSVGYTF. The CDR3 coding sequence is TGTGCCAGCAGCCACCCCTCATCGGTTGGCTACACCTTC.

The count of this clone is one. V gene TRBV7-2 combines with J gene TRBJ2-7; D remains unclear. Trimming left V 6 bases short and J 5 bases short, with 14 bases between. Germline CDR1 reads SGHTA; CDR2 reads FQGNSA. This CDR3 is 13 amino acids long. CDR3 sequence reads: CASRGFSRNEQYF. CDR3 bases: TGTGCCAGCAGGGGCTTCTCACGAAACGAGCAGTACTTC.

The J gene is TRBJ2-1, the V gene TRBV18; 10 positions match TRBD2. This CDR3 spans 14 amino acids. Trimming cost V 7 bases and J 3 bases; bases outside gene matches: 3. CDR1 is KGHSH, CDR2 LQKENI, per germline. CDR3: CASYASGGYNEQFF. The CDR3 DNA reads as TGTGCCAGCTACGCTAGCGGGGGCTACAATGAGCAGTTCTTC.

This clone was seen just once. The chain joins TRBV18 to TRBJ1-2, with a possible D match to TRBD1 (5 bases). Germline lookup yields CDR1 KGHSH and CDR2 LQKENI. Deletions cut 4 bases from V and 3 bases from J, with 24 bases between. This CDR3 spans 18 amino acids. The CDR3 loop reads CASSHQEPGTRRHYGYTF. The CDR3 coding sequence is TGTGCCAGCTCACACCAGGAACCCGGGACTCGGCGGCACTATGGCTACACCTTC.